This T cell receptor (beta chain) was observed in a study of blood T cell repertoires in COVID-19. About the study: The study drew acute and convalescent COVID-19 samples from the United States, Italy and Spain. PBMCs, B-cell-depleted T cells, or T cells were the source of the cDNA or gDNA that made up the material.

How the authors handled the data: Amplification of reference gene primers provided the estimated nucleated cell counts. Some clones are missing from TCRdb's copy, which holds only in-frame ones; the method was immunoSEQ multiplex PCR. D and trimming were read from the DNA, whereas the V and J calls and clone size are those reported in that table. The sample lists more than 200,000 clones, 80% to 85% occurring once. The CDR3 length is 11 residues. The germline V gene has CDR1 SQVTM and CDR2 ANQGSEA. Trimming stripped 5 bases from V and 11 bases from J, with 15 bases between. The chain has TRBV29-1 and TRBJ1-1; D ambiguous. Sequencing was done on a sample of peripheral blood. The sequence derives from a middle-aged man with acute or convalescent COVID-19. CDR3 region: CSVSSEWLAFF. The CDR3 DNA sequence: TGCAGCGTTAGTAGCGAGTGGTTGGCTTTCTTT. Drawing the rest from reference TRBV29-1 and TRBJ1-1, the complete variable domain is SAVISQKPSRDICQRGTSLTIQCQVDSQVTMMFWYRQQPGQSLTLIATANQGSEATYESGFVIDKFPISRPNLTFSTLTVSNMSPEDSSIYLCSVSSEWLAFFGQGTRLTVV.